Listed below are T cell receptor beta chains from one sample, sequenced in a study. TCRdb called the 5' RACE reads again in MiXCR, with one record for every CDR3 protein. The sample records 30,000 to 40,000 distinct CDR3 sequences, roughly 24% being singletons. Sequencing was performed on naive CD4+ T cells sorted from a lymph node. The receptors shown here come from a female donor with breast cancer. CDR3s leave out the opening cysteine and the closing phenylalanine or tryptophan.

J: TRBJ2-7
V: TRBV10-3
CDR3: AISPRGWEQY

J: TRBJ1-1
V: TRBV7-9
CDR3: ASSLGEGGEEAF

J: TRBJ1-5
V: TRBV27
CDR3: AGSLGSNSNQPQH

J: TRBJ2-7
V: TRBV28
CDR3: ATDTITSYEQY

J: TRBJ2-2
V: TRBV4-2
CDR3: ARSPRTGVNTGELF

J: TRBJ1-1
V: TRBV10-3
CDR3: AISESTGPGSAF

J: TRBJ1-1
V: TRBV4-3
CDR3: ASSQVQGNTEAF

J: TRBJ2-5
V: TRBV6-1
CDR3: ASRSGAQETQY

J: TRBJ2-7
V: TRBV20-1
CDR3: SAIGEGAGYEQY

J: TRBJ2-4
V: TRBV7-3
CDR3: ASSATSSGIKNIQY